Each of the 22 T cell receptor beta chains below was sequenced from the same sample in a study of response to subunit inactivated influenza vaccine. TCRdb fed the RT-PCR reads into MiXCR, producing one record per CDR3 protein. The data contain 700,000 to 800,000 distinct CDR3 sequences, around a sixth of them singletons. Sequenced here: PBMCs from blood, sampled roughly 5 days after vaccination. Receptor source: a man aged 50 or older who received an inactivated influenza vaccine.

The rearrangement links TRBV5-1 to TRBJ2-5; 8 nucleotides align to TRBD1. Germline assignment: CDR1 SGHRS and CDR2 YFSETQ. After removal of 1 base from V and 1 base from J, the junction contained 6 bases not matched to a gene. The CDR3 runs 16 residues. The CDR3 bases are TGCGCCAGCAGCTTGAATCCAACAGGGGGCCAAGAGACCCAGTACTTC. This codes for CASSLNPTGGQETQYF.

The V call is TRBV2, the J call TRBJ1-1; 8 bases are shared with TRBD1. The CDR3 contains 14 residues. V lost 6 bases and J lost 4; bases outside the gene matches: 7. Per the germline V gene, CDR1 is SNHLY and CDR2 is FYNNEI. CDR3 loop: CASRAQGALTEAFF. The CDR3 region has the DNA TGTGCCAGCAGGGCTCAGGGGGCTCTCACTGAAGCTTTCTTT.

CDR3 sequence (DNA): TGCGCCAGCAGCCCAGACAGGACCTACACCGGGGAGCTGTTTTTT. It encodes CASSPDRTYTGELFF. V gene TRBV5-1 combines with J gene TRBJ2-2, with D possibly matching TRBD1 (6 bases). This CDR3 is built from 15 residues. V shed 4 bases and J shed 3 bases, with 13 bases lying between them. The germline CDR1 and CDR2 sequences are SGHRS and YFSETQ.

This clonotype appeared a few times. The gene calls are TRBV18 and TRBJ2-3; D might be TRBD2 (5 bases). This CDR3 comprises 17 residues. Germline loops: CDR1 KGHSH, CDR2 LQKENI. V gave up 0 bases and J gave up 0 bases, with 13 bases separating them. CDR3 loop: CASSPPRTGTSTDTQYF. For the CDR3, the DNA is TGTGCCAGCTCACCACCCCGGACTGGAACTAGCACAGATACGCAGTATTTT.

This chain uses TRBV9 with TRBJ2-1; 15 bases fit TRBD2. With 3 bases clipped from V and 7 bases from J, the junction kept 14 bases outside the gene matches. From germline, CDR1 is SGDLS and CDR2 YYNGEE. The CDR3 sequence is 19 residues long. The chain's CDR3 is CASSAISGLAGGWQNEQFF. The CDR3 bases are TGTGCCAGCAGCGCGATCTCGGGACTAGCGGGAGGATGGCAGAATGAGCAGTTCTTC.

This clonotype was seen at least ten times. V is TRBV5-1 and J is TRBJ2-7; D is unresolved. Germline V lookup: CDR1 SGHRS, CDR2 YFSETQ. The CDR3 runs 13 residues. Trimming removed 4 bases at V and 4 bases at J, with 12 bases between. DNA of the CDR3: TGCGCCAGCAGCGCACTACAGAGATACGAGCAGTACTTC. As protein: CASSALQRYEQYF.

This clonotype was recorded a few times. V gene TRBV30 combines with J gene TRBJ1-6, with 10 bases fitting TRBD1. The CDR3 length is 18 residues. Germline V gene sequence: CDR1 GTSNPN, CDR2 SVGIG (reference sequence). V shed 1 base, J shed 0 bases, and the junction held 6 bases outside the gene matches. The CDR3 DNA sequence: TGTGCCTGGAGTGCCGGGACAGGGGACCGCTCCTATAATTCACCCCTCCACTTT. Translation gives CAWSAGTGDRSYNSPLHF.

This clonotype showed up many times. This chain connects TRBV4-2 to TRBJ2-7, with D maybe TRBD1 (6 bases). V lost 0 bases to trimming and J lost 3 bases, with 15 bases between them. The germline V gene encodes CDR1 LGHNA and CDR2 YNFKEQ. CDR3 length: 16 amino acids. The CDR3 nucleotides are TGTGCCAGCAGCCAAGACGGGCGTCAGGGACACTACGAGCAGTACTTC. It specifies CASSQDGRQGHYEQYF.

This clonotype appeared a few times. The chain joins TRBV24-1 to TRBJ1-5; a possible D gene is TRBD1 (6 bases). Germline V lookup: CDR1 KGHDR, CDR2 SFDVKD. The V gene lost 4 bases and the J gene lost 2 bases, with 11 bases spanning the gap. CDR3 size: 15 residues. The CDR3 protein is CATSEPGGGNQPQHF. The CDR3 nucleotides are TGTGCCACCAGTGAGCCCGGGGGCGGCAATCAGCCCCAGCATTTT.

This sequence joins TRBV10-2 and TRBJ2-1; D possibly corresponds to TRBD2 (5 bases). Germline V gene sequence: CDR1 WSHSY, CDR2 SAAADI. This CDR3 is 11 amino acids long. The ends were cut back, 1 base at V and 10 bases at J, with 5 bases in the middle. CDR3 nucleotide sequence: TGCGCCAGCAGTGAGTGGAGGGAGCAGTTCTTC. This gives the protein CASSEWREQFF.

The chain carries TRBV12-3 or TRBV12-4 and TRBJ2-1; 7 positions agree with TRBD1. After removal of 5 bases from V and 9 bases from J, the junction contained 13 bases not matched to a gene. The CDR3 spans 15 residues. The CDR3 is CASSEILLQGSEQFF. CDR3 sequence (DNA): TGTGCCAGCAGTGAAATACTACTACAGGGGTCTGAGCAGTTCTTC.

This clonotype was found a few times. CDR3 loop: CASSLAAGQARTDTQYF. CDR3 coding DNA: TGCGCCAGCAGCTTGGCGGCAGGGCAAGCAAGAACAGATACGCAGTATTTT. The gene calls are TRBV5-1 and TRBJ2-3; TRBD1 might be the D (5 bases). The CDR3 totals 17 residues. Germline CDR1 SGHRS, CDR2 YFSETQ. Trimming took off 0 bases at V and 3 bases at J, with 17 bases between the two ends.

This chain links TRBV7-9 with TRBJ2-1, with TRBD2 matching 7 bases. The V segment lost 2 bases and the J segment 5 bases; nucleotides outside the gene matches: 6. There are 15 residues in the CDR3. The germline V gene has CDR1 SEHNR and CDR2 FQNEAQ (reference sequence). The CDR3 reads CASSLRRDYNNEQFF. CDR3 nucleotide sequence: TGTGCCAGCAGCTTACGCCGGGACTACAACAATGAGCAGTTCTTC.

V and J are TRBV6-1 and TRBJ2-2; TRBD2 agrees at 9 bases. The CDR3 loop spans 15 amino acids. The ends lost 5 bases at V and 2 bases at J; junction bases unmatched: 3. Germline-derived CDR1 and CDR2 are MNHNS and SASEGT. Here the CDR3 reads CASSPAGGNTGELFF. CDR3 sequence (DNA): TGTGCCAGCAGTCCAGCGGGGGGAAACACCGGGGAGCTGTTTTTT.

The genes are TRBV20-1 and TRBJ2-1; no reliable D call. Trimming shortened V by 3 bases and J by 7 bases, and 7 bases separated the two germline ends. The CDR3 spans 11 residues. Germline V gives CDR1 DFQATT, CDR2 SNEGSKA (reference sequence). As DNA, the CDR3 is TGCAGTGCTAGCCCCAATAATGAGCAGTTCTTC. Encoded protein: CSASPNNEQFF.

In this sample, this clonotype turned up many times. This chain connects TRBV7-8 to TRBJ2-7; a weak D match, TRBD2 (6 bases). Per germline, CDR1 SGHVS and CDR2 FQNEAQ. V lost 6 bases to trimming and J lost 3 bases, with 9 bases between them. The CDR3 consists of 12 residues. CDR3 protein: CASRRDGYEQYF. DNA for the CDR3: TGTGCCAGCAGGCGGGACGGCTACGAGCAGTACTTC. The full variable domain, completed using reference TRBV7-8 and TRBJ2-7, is GAGVSQSPRYKVAKRGQDVALRCDPISGHVSLFWYQQALGQGPEFLTYFQNEAQLDKSGLPSDRFFAERPEGSVSTLKIQRTQQEDSAVYLCASRRDGYEQYFGPGTRLTVT.

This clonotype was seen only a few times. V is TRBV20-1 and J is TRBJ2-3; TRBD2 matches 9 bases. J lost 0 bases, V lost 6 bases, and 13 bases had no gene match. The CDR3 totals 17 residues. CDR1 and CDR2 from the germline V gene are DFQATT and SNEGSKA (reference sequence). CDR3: CSAQTLAGHTSTDTQYF. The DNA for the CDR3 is TGCAGTGCCCAGACACTAGCGGGTCATACTAGCACAGATACGCAGTATTTT.

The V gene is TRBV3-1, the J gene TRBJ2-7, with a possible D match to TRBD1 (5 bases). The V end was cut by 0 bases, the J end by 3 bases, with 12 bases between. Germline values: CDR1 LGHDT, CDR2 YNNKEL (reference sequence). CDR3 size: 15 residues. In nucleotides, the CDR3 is TGTGCCAGCAGCCAAGACAGGGCGCAAGGCTACGAGCAGTACTTC. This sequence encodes CASSQDRAQGYEQYF.

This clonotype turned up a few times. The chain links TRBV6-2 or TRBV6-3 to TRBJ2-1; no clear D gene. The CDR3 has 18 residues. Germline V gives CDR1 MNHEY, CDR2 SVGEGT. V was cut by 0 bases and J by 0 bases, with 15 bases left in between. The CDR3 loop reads CASSYSTGDSSSYNEQFF. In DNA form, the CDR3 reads TGTGCCAGCAGTTACTCGACGGGTGATAGCAGCTCCTACAATGAGCAGTTCTTC.

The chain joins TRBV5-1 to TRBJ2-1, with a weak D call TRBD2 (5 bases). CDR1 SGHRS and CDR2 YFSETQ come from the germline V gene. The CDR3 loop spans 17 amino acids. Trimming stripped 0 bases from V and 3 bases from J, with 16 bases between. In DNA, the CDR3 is TGCGCCAGCAGCTTGGGGGTCGGACTGGCAAGCTACAATGAGCAGTTCTTC. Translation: CASSLGVGLASYNEQFF.

CDR3 DNA sequence: TGTGCCAGCAGTTTGACCGGGACAGCGCTCCAAGAGACCCAGTACTTC. It yields the protein CASSLTGTALQETQYF. The V gene is TRBV28, the J gene TRBJ2-5, with 7 bases identical to TRBD1. Germline V CDR1 and CDR2: MDHEN, SYDVKM. Trimming removed 3 bases from V and 1 base from J; junction bases left unmatched: 8. The CDR3 length is 16 residues.

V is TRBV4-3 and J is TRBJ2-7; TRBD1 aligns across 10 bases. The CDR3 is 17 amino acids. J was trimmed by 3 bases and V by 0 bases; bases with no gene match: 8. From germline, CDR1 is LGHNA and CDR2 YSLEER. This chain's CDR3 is CASSQDPEGQGIYEQYF. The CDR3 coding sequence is TGCGCCAGCAGCCAAGATCCGGAGGGACAGGGGATCTACGAGCAGTACTTC.